The entry below describes one T cell receptor beta chain. This sample stems from a study of blood T cell repertoires in COVID-19. V dropped 5 bases and J dropped 0 bases, with 14 bases sitting between them. Germline assignment: CDR1 SEHNR and CDR2 FQNEAQ (reference sequence). CDR3 length: 16 residues. Profiling relied on immunoSEQ multiplex PCR, and the TCRdb table lists in-frame clones only, not all of them. The sample consists of fewer than 180,000 clones, approximately 83% of them appearing once. The sequence was obtained from a man in his 70s with acute or convalescent COVID-19. The specimen sequenced was peripheral blood. V and J are TRBV7-9 and TRBJ1-3; D is unresolved. The CDR3 loop reads CASSPTQRTSGNTIYF. CDR3 DNA sequence: TGTGCCAGCAGCCCGACACAACGAACCTCTGGAAACACCATATATTTT. Based on the CDR3 plus reference TRBV7-9 and TRBJ1-3, the full variable domain is DTGVSQNPRHKITKRGQNVTFRCDPISEHNRLYWYRQTLGQGPEFLTYFQNEAQLEKSRLLSDRFSAERPKGSFSTLEIQRTEQGDSAMYLCASSPTQRTSGNTIYFGEGSWLTVV.